The 26 T cell receptor beta chains reported below all come from one sample, sequenced in a study of blood T cell repertoires in COVID-19. Clones were sequenced by immunoSEQ multiplex PCR, and TCRdb holds only the in-frame ones, with some missing. The sample lists tens of thousands of clones; approximately 81% were seen once. Sequencing was carried out using peripheral blood. The receptors come from a woman aged 70 to 79 with acute or convalescent COVID-19.

The chain couples TRBV20-1 to TRBJ2-2, with D possibly TRBD2 on 6 matching bases. This CDR3 region has 17 residues. Looked up from germline, CDR1 is DFQATT and CDR2 is SNEGSKA (reference sequence). V lost 3 bases to trimming and J lost 1 base, with 18 bases between them. CDR3 bases: TGCAGTGCTAGTACCCTTCACCGGCGGGGGAACACCGGGGAGCTGTTTTTT. Protein: CSASTLHRRGNTGELFF.

The V gene is TRBV28, the J gene TRBJ1-2; no firm D call. Germline V lookup: CDR1 MDHEN, CDR2 SYDVKM. Deletions cut 6 bases from V and 7 bases from J, with 18 bases between. The CDR3 is 14 amino acids. CDR3 sequence reads: CASSRGRPAVGYTF. Written as DNA, the CDR3 is TGTGCCAGCAGCCGAGGGCGCCCCGCGGTTGGCTACACCTTC.

The V gene is TRBV9, the J gene TRBJ1-5; no definite D call. The CDR3 has 15 residues. Trimming took off 0 bases at V and 1 base at J, with 8 bases between the two ends. Germline V CDR1 and CDR2: SGDLS, YYNGEE. The CDR3 nucleotides read TGTGCCAGCAGCGTAGAAGGGAGAAGCAATCAGCCCCAGCATTTT. This gives the protein CASSVEGRSNQPQHF.

This rearrangement joins TRBV28 to TRBJ2-3; 11 positions agree with TRBD1. J was trimmed by 4 bases and V by 5 bases; bases with no gene match: 11. The germline V gene encodes CDR1 MDHEN and CDR2 SYDVKM. The CDR3 is 17 amino acids. CDR3 sequence reads: CASSPGTWDRGADTQYF. The CDR3 DNA reads as TGTGCCAGCAGTCCCGGCACATGGGACAGGGGGGCAGATACGCAGTATTTT.

This clone was picked up a small number of times. The chain is built from TRBV6-1 and TRBJ1-1; 8 nucleotides line up with TRBD1. The CDR3 spans 16 residues. Per the germline V gene, CDR1 is MNHNS and CDR2 is SASEGT. Trimming took 4 bases from V and 0 from J; bases not matched to a gene: 7. The CDR3 nucleotides are TGTGCCAGCAGTGCTGACAGGGGCGGAATGAACACTGAAGCTTTCTTT. This gives the protein CASSADRGGMNTEAFF.

The V gene is TRBV28, the J gene TRBJ2-7; TRBD2 matches at 9 bases. This CDR3 has 16 residues. J gave up 2 bases and V 1 base, and 6 bases lay outside the gene matches. Germline CDR1 reads MDHEN; CDR2 reads SYDVKM. This chain's CDR3 is CASSLSAGGAPYEQYV. The DNA of the CDR3 is TGTGCCAGCAGTTTATCGGCGGGGGGGGCCCCCTACGAGCAGTACGTC.

The rearrangement uses TRBV3-1 (or the pseudogene TRBV3-2) and TRBJ2-5; D might be TRBD1 (6 bases). V lost 1 base and J 5 bases, leaving 11 bases between the germline ends. From germline, CDR1 is LGHDT and CDR2 YNNKEL (reference sequence). CDR3 size: 14 residues. The CDR3 sequence: CASSQAQGWETQYF. CDR3 DNA sequence: TGTGCCAGCAGCCAAGCGCAGGGGTGGGAGACCCAGTACTTC.

CDR3 sequence (DNA): TGTGCCAGCAGTCCCTTACAGGGAAATCAGCCCCAGCATTTT. It translates to CASSPLQGNQPQHF. The chain links TRBV27 to TRBJ1-5, with a possible D match to TRBD1 (6 bases). The V and J ends lost 5 bases and 4 bases respectively, with 12 bases between them. Germline V CDR1 and CDR2: MNHEY, SMNVEV (reference sequence). The CDR3 covers 14 residues.

The chain joins TRBV12-5 to TRBJ2-5; 10 bases are a match to TRBD2. Germline V gives CDR1 LGHNT, CDR2 FRNRAP. The CDR3 extends over 17 amino acids. The junction had 10 bases not matched to a gene; V was cut back by 0 bases and J by 6 bases. CDR3 loop: CASGLVPWASGSQTQYF. CDR3 coding DNA: TGTGCTAGTGGTTTGGTACCCTGGGCTAGCGGGAGTCAGACCCAGTACTTC.

About this clone: The germline gene is not matched at one end of the junction; a read error may be the cause. The chain couples TRBV19 to TRBJ1-3; TRBD1 is a possible D gene (5 bases). Germline CDR1 and CDR2: LNHDA and SQIVND (reference sequence). CDR3 length equals 15 residues. The CDR3 reads CASSNGADSGNTIYF. In DNA form, the CDR3 reads TGTGCCAGCAGTAATGGGGCGGACTCTGGAAACACCATATATTTT.

This clone was observed once. The genes are TRBV18 and TRBJ2-1; 10 nucleotides agree with TRBD2. CDR1 is KGHSH and CDR2 is LQKENI in the germline V gene. The CDR3 contains 15 residues. With 4 bases clipped from V and 10 bases from J, the junction kept 10 bases outside the gene matches. CDR3 in DNA: TGTGCCAGCTCACTAAGCGGGGGGGCGCGAGTGGAGCAGTTCTTC. Its protein is CASSLSGGARVEQFF.

This clone was picked up a small number of times. The chain joins TRBV6-1 to TRBJ1-2; D remains unclear. V lost 3 bases and J lost 4, with 12 bases in between. This CDR3 comprises 14 residues. CDR1 and CDR2 from the germline V gene are MNHNS and SASEGT. CDR3 amino acids: CASSETAFSYGYTF. Here the CDR3 DNA reads TGTGCCAGCAGTGAGACTGCTTTTAGCTATGGCTACACCTTC.

This rearrangement joins TRBV6-5 to TRBJ1-5, with 9 bases lining up with TRBD1. CDR1 and CDR2 (germline): MNHEY, SVGAGI. This CDR3 has 16 amino acids. V dropped 1 base and J dropped 6; count of bases not matched to a gene: 7. In nucleotides, the CDR3 is TGTGCCAGCAGTTACTTGAGGACAGGGGATGGTCAGCCCCAGCATTTT. Amino acid sequence: CASSYLRTGDGQPQHF.

The CDR3, as DNA: TGTGCCAGGTCGCGAGTGGGGGGGCGAAGGAACACTGAAGCTTTCTTT. Protein product: CARSRVGGRRNTEAFF. The V and J genes are TRBV7-2 and TRBJ1-1; perhaps TRBD1 as D (6 bases). Germline V gene data show CDR1 as SGHTA and CDR2 as FQGNSA. The V and J ends lost 9 bases and 1 base respectively, with 21 bases between them. The CDR3 runs to 16 residues.

Written as DNA, the CDR3 is TGTGCCAGCAGTTTAGCAGGGGGCTATGGCTACACCTTC. Translating it yields CASSLAGGYGYTF. This chain links TRBV28 with TRBJ1-2, with TRBD1 identical over 7 bases. The germline gives CDR1 MDHEN, CDR2 SYDVKM. The ends lost 2 bases at V and 4 bases at J; junction bases unmatched: 1. This CDR3 contains 13 residues.

The rearrangement uses TRBV9 and TRBJ2-2; tentatively, D is TRBD2 (5 bases). CDR1 is SGDLS, CDR2 YYNGEE, per germline. The CDR3 runs to 15 residues. Trimming pared 3 bases from V and 0 bases from J, leaving 9 bases between. The CDR3 is CASSATGTNTGELFF. The CDR3 DNA follows: TGTGCCAGCAGCGCCACCGGGACGAACACCGGGGAGCTGTTTTTT. Full variable domain (remainder filled in from reference TRBV9 and TRBJ2-2): DSGVTQTPKHLITATGQRVTLRCSPRSGDLSVYWYQQSLDQGLQFLIQYYNGEERAKGNILERFSAQQFPDLHSELNLSSLELGDSALYFCASSATGTNTGELFFGEGSRLTVL.

This clone was seen a single time. The chain joins TRBV7-9 to TRBJ2-2; tentatively, D is TRBD1 (6 bases). The germline V and J ends were trimmed by 5 bases and 0 bases, with 10 bases remaining between them. Germline CDR1 SEHNR, CDR2 FQNEAQ (reference sequence). CDR3 length: 15 amino acids. CDR3 nucleotide sequence: TGTGCCAGCAGCCTTGGACAGACGAACACCGGGGAGCTGTTTTTT. Its translation is CASSLGQTNTGELFF. The whole variable domain, filled in from reference TRBV7-9 and TRBJ2-2, reads DTGVSQNPRHKITKRGQNVTFRCDPISEHNRLYWYRQTLGQGPEFLTYFQNEAQLEKSRLLSDRFSAERPKGSFSTLEIQRTEQGDSAMYLCASSLGQTNTGELFFGEGSRLTVL.

In this sample, this clone turned up a few times. As DNA, the CDR3 is TGTGCCAGCAGCTTAGATCGGGAGTATGGCTACACCTTC. Its protein is CASSLDREYGYTF. The chain uses TRBV11-3 and TRBJ1-2, with D uncertain. The CDR3 consists of 13 residues. With 0 bases removed from V and 5 bases from J, the gap between germline ends came to 7 bases. Germline CDR1 is SGHNT and CDR2 is YENEEA.

CDR3 sequence: CASSPNLRPGRNEQFF. CDR3 DNA: TGTGCCAGCTCACCGAACCTCCGCCCTGGGAGGAATGAGCAGTTCTTC. The chain couples TRBV18 to TRBJ2-1, with D perhaps TRBD2 (6 bases). The germline V and J ends were trimmed by 3 bases and 7 bases, with 19 bases remaining between them. This CDR3 has 16 amino acids. CDR1 KGHSH and CDR2 LQKENI come from the germline V gene. Full variable domain (rest looked up from reference TRBV18 and TRBJ2-1): NAGVMQNPRHLVRRRGQEARLRCSPMKGHSHVYWYRQLPEEGLKFMVYLQKENIIDESGMPKERFSAEFPKEGPSILRIQQVVRGDSAAYFCASSPNLRPGRNEQFFGPGTRLTVL.

The CDR3 DNA reads TGTGCCAGCAGCTTGGGACTAGCGGGAGGGCCAAGCCCAGATACGCAGTATTTT. Amino acids: CASSLGLAGGPSPDTQYF. The chain employs TRBV28 and TRBJ2-3; 16 bases line up with TRBD2. From germline, CDR1 is MDHEN and CDR2 SYDVKM. This CDR3 contains 18 residues. The J segment lost 4 bases and the V segment lost 6 bases, leaving 10 bases of the junction unmatched.

The chain employs TRBV4-3 and TRBJ1-2, with 8 bases fitting TRBD1. There are 16 residues in the CDR3. The germline V gene has CDR1 LGHNA and CDR2 YSLEER. The J segment lost 4 bases and the V segment lost 2 bases, leaving 9 bases of the junction unmatched. CDR3 region: CASSQRAGGGIYGYTF. CDR3 sequence (DNA): TGCGCCAGCAGCCAAAGGGCAGGGGGCGGGATCTATGGCTACACCTTC.

The chain uses TRBV7-8 and TRBJ2-5, with D possibly TRBD2 on 6 matching bases. The CDR3 contains 14 residues. The ends were cut back, 2 bases at V and 6 bases at J, with 13 bases in the middle. Germline V lookup: CDR1 SGHVS, CDR2 FQNEAQ. The CDR3 coding sequence is TGTGCCAGCAGCTTAACCCTAGCGTTGCAGACCCAGTACTTC. Amino acids: CASSLTLALQTQYF. The full variable domain, rest sourced from reference TRBV7-8 and TRBJ2-5, is GAGVSQSPRYKVAKRGQDVALRCDPISGHVSLFWYQQALGQGPEFLTYFQNEAQLDKSGLPSDRFFAERPEGSVSTLKIQRTQQEDSAVYLCASSLTLALQTQYFGPGTRLLVL.

This chain connects TRBV24-1 to TRBJ2-1; 13 positions agree with TRBD2. The V segment lost 12 bases and the J segment 8 bases; nucleotides outside the gene matches: 12. The CDR3 length is 15 residues. Germline V lookup: CDR1 KGHDR, CDR2 SFDVKD. CDR3 sequence: CAAAGTSGAGDEQFF. The CDR3 nucleotides read TGTGCCGCTGCCGGGACTAGCGGGGCAGGCGATGAGCAGTTCTTC.

The J gene is TRBJ1-5, the V gene TRBV30; tentatively, D is TRBD1 (6 bases). The CDR3 length is 16 residues. V lost 3 bases and J lost 2, with 17 bases in between. Germline values: CDR1 GTSNPN, CDR2 SVGIG (reference sequence). The CDR3 protein is CAWSNRVGIRNQPQHF. CDR3 DNA: TGTGCCTGGAGCAACAGGGTGGGGATCCGCAATCAGCCCCAGCATTTT.

This clone was counted a single time. J is TRBJ2-1 and V is TRBV12-5; 8 bases map to TRBD1. Germline CDR1 is LGHNT and CDR2 is FRNRAP. CDR3 size: 19 residues. Trimming cost V 1 base and J 4 bases; bases outside gene matches: 15. The CDR3 DNA follows: TGTGCTAGTGGTTTGGGTTCCGAATGGGACAGGCGAACGTACAATGAGCAGTTCTTC. Residues: CASGLGSEWDRRTYNEQFF.

This rearrangement joins TRBV7-2 to TRBJ1-2; 9 positions agree with TRBD1. The V and J ends lost 1 base and 8 bases, in that order; junction bases with no gene match: 5. The CDR3 extends over 14 amino acids. Germline CDR1 is SGHTA and CDR2 is FQGNSA. The CDR3 sequence: CASSLGGQGRGYTF. Written as DNA, the CDR3 is TGTGCCAGCAGCTTAGGGGGACAGGGTAGAGGCTACACCTTC. The full variable domain, its missing parts supplied by reference TRBV7-2 and TRBJ1-2, is GAGVSQSPSNKVTEKGKDVELRCDPISGHTALYWYRQSLGQGLEFLIYFQGNSAPDKSGLPSDRFSAERTGGSVSTLTIQRTQQEDSAVYLCASSLGGQGRGYTFGSGTRLTVV.